This T cell receptor beta chain was obtained from a study of metastatic and nonmetastatic thyroid tumors (TCRdb year 2020). With regard to the full study: Repertoires from peripheral blood and from tumor or nodule tissue samples of malignant and benign thyroid patients were compared.

No patient had received any treatment before thyroid surgery. Using T-cell receptor beta sequencing, the study looked back at clinical samples from patients collected from about 2011 to 2018. Study-level results and caveats: In both blood and tumor samples, TCR beta diversity was reported to be significantly higher in malignant tumors than in benign nodules.

The receptor library was made with PCR. The reads were generated on an Illumina HiSeq 4000. High-throughput sequencing was used to profile the TCR beta-chain CDR3 region of every patient. The original pipeline was this. A classifier to discriminate distant-metastatic papillary thyroid cancer patients was built from CDR3 differences across clinicopathological groups. The Shannon index was used to assess repertoire diversity, and the Morisita-Horn index was used to assess tumor-blood repertoire similarity. The public sequencing data were trimmed at Q25 with fastp and processed into clonotypes with MiXCR by TCRdb, which kept only in-frame beta chains. TCRdb's processing, not the authors', yielded these V and J calls. The sample yields under 50,000 clones; around 20% were counted once. Of the sample, around 3.8% falls within the top ten clones. The germline V gene specifies SGHDT as CDR1 and YYEEEE as CDR2. The CDR3, from cysteine to phenylalanine, totals 13 residues. The DNA shown is the 39-base CDR3, in frame from base 1. V is shortened by 4 bases, J by 3 bases, and the region joining them spans 8 bases.

This clone was observed many times. The antigen this receptor binds is unknown. It has no much larger one-base neighbor in the sample; base qualities were not kept. The receptor comes from a male donor with papillary thyroid cancer or a benign thyroid nodule (not recorded which). Some clones in this sample may be carry-over from other donors' samples. Sequencing was carried out using blood. Here the chain combines TRBV5-6 and TRBJ2-1; the D gene is perhaps TRBD1, on 5 matching bases. The nucleotides are TGTGCCAGCAGCCACAGGTTCTACAATGAGCAGTTCTTC. Its amino acids are CASSHRFYNEQFF.